There are a few counts of the clone carrying this TCR beta chain. This sample is part of a study of blood T cell repertoires in COVID-19. Profiled with immunoSEQ multiplex PCR; TCRdb holds only in-frame clones, not every one. The data hold more than 200,000 clones, with more than 75% observed a single time. J was trimmed by 6 bases and V by 4 bases; bases with no gene match: 11. The CDR3 runs to 15 residues. Germline-derived CDR1 and CDR2 are LGHDT and YNNKEL (reference sequence). Seattle cases were enrolled at active infection and followed longitudinally. The chain carries TRBV3-1 (or the pseudogene TRBV3-2) and TRBJ2-7; 8 bases are a match to TRBD1. The sequence derives from a woman over 75 with COVID-19, enrolled during active disease. Material for sequencing was peripheral blood. CDR3 amino acids: CASSPAGTGPGEQYF. The CDR3 DNA reads as TGTGCCAGCAGCCCCGCCGGGACAGGTCCGGGCGAGCAGTACTTC.